The 13 T cell receptor beta chains below all came from one sample that was sequenced in a study of blood T cell repertoires in COVID-19. Method: immunoSEQ multiplex PCR; TCRdb's copy keeps in-frame clones and lacks some. The table lists about 360,000 clones, around nine tenths of them singletons, with under 3% in the top ten. The material sequenced was peripheral blood. These receptor sequences come from a human donor in a cohort sampled during active COVID-19.

This sequence joins TRBV7-2 and TRBJ2-1, with D tentatively TRBD2 (6 bases). V lost 8 bases to trimming and J lost 8 bases, with 16 bases between them. The CDR3 has 13 residues. Germline V gene lookup returns CDR1 SGHTA and CDR2 FQGNSA. The CDR3 DNA is TGTGCCAGCTCCCCCGTTGGAGGGGATGAGCAGTTCTTC. The encoded protein is CASSPVGGDEQFF. Full variable domain (rest looked up from reference TRBV7-2 and TRBJ2-1): GAGVSQSPSNKVTEKGKDVELRCDPISGHTALYWYRQSLGQGLEFLIYFQGNSAPDKSGLPSDRFSAERTGGSVSTLTIQRTQQEDSAVYLCASSPVGGDEQFFGPGTRLTVL.

This chain links TRBV5-6 with TRBJ1-5; possible D gene TRBD1, 5 bases. Trimming cost V 2 bases and J 2 bases, with 14 bases left between them. The CDR3 spans 16 residues. Germline V gene sequence: CDR1 SGHDT, CDR2 YYEEEE. The CDR3 nucleotides are TGTGCCAGCAGCTTACGGACAACCCTGGGCAATCAGCCCCAGCATTTT. This codes for CASSLRTTLGNQPQHF.

This clone appeared once. This chain uses TRBV18 with TRBJ2-7; perhaps TRBD1 as D (5 bases). The ends were cut back, 6 bases at V and 4 bases at J, with 7 bases in the middle. CDR1 is KGHSH and CDR2 is LQKENI in the germline V gene. The CDR3 consists of 11 residues. CDR3 coding DNA: TGTGCCAGCTCTAAGGGGTACGAGCAGTACTTC. It codes for CASSKGYEQYF.

This chain uses TRBV14 with TRBJ2-1, with a tentative D call TRBD2 (6 bases). This CDR3 is 16 amino acids long. Trimming cost V 0 bases and J 5 bases, with 14 bases left between them. Germline V CDR1 and CDR2: SGHDN, FVKESK. The CDR3 DNA reads TGTGCCAGCAGCCAAGAAGCGCTTCGACTAGACAATGAGCAGTTCTTC. This codes for CASSQEALRLDNEQFF.

The chain recombines TRBV19 with TRBJ2-7; 7 nucleotides agree with TRBD2. Losses at the gene ends were 3 bases for V and 2 bases for J; bases not matched to a gene: 7. Germline V gene sequence: CDR1 LNHDA, CDR2 SQIVND (reference sequence). CDR3 length: 15 amino acids. DNA for the CDR3: TGTGCCAGTAGTATCTCGGGGGGAGGGGCCTACGAGCAGTACTTC. This translates into CASSISGGGAYEQYF. Supplemented by reference TRBV19 and TRBJ2-7, the full variable domain reads DGGITQSPKYLFRKEGQNVTLSCEQNLNHDAMYWYRQDPGQGLRLIYYSQIVNDFQKGDIAEGYSVSREKKESFPLTVTSAQKNPTAFYLCASSISGGGAYEQYFGPGTRLTVT.

This clone was recorded many times. This chain uses TRBV6-1 with TRBJ2-7; D possibly corresponds to TRBD1 (6 bases). The V end lost 3 bases, the J end lost 5 bases, and 11 bases lay between the germline ends. Looked up from germline, CDR1 is MNHNS and CDR2 is SASEGT. The CDR3 totals 13 residues. CDR3 protein: CASSDHRDHEQYF. The CDR3 region has the DNA TGTGCCAGCAGTGACCACAGGGATCACGAGCAGTACTTC.

The chain links TRBV7-9 to TRBJ2-2; TRBD1 might be the D (6 bases). This CDR3 contains 16 residues. Trimming left V 8 bases short and J 5 bases short, with 21 bases between. Germline V gives CDR1 SEHNR, CDR2 FQNEAQ (reference sequence). CDR3 in amino acids: CASGPDSPTGTGELFF. The CDR3 DNA sequence: TGTGCCAGCGGACCGGACAGCCCTACAGGGACCGGGGAGCTGTTTTTT.

V and J are TRBV7-9 and TRBJ1-1; 8 nucleotides match TRBD1. CDR3 length: 13 residues. Germline V gene data show CDR1 as SEHNR and CDR2 as FQNEAQ (reference sequence). V lost 11 bases and J lost 7; bases outside the gene matches: 12. The CDR3 sequence is CAGGFRGRGEAFF. The CDR3, as DNA: TGTGCCGGAGGCTTCAGGGGGCGGGGTGAAGCTTTCTTT.

CDR3 nucleotides: TGTGCCAGTAGTGCTTCGGACAGGGAGGAAGCTTTCTTT. Translated: CASSASDREEAFF. The chain couples TRBV19 to TRBJ1-1, with 8 bases that match TRBD1. The CDR3 has 13 residues. The germline V gene encodes CDR1 LNHDA and CDR2 SQIVND (reference sequence). V lost 5 bases to trimming and J lost 8 bases; unmatched junction nucleotides: 7.

The chain has TRBV30 and TRBJ2-7; the D gene is possibly TRBD1 (6 bases). The CDR3 runs to 13 residues. CDR1 GTSNPN and CDR2 SVGIG come from the germline V gene (reference sequence). The germline V and J ends were trimmed by 7 bases and 3 bases, with 16 bases remaining between them. The CDR3 loop reads CAYRTDVSYEQYF. In DNA form, the CDR3 reads TGTGCCTACCGGACAGACGTAAGCTACGAGCAGTACTTC.

This chain links TRBV5-1 with TRBJ2-7, with 8 bases that match TRBD2. Germline loops: CDR1 SGHRS, CDR2 YFSETQ. CDR3 length: 16 amino acids. The junction had 10 bases not matched to a gene; V was cut back by 1 base and J by 4 bases. CDR3 coding DNA: TGCGCCAGCAGCTTGACGCACCCAGCGGGGGCGTACGAGCAGTACTTC. Amino acid sequence: CASSLTHPAGAYEQYF.

The J gene is TRBJ1-4, the V gene TRBV11-2, with TRBD1 matching over 11 bases. Per the germline V gene, CDR1 is SGHAT and CDR2 is FQNNGV. The CDR3 length is 16 residues. Trimming took 1 base from V and 8 from J; bases not matched to a gene: 6. The CDR3 DNA sequence: TGTGCCAGCAGCTTAGTTGGACAGGGGGCCGGGGAAAAACTGTTTTTT. It translates to CASSLVGQGAGEKLFF.

V is TRBV30 and J is TRBJ1-2; possible D gene TRBD1, 5 bases. Trimming took 0 bases from V and 2 from J, leaving 10 bases between them. The V gene's germline CDR1 is GTSNPN and CDR2 SVGIG (reference sequence). The length of the CDR3 is 14 residues. The CDR3 DNA follows: TGTGCCTGGAGTGTACAGCGGGGGAACTATGGCTACACCTTC. Translating gives CAWSVQRGNYGYTF.